These T cell receptor beta chains were read from a single sample in a study of somatic mutations in cytotoxic T cells in rheumatoid arthritis. Profiling relied on immunoSEQ multiplex PCR, and the TCRdb table lists in-frame clones only, not all of them. In the table there are about 2,800 clones, about 66% of which are singletons. Sequenced sample: CD8+ T cells sorted from synovial fluid. These receptors were collected from a woman aged 18-29 years with rheumatoid arthritis. The CDR3 runs from the conserved cysteine through the conserved F or W. The order of the fields is V gene, J gene, clone size, D gene, CDR3 protein, CDR3 DNA. A D gene is named only where the DNA matches it firmly. A row's size may be missing; if present it is once, few, many or a size class.

TRBV5-6	TRBJ2-5	-	-	CASSLEGAQEIQYF	TGTGCCAGCAGCTTGGAGGGAGCTCAAGAGATCCAGTACTTC
TRBV5-1	TRBJ2-7	-	TRBD2	CASSLEAGEGDEQYF	TGCGCCAGCAGCTTGGAAGCGGGGGAAGGCGACGAGCAGTACTTC
TRBV6-5	TRBJ2-7	-	-	CASSYSLDSSYEQYF	TGTGCCAGCAGTTACTCCTTGGACAGTTCCTACGAGCAGTACTTC
TRBV29-1	TRBJ1-1	few	TRBD1	CSVEGGDRQGASEAFF	TGCAGCGTTGAGGGGGGGGATCGACAGGGGGCCTCTGAAGCTTTCTTT
TRBV5-1	TRBJ2-1	once	-	CASSSEPGFYNEQFF	TGCGCCAGCAGCTCGGAGCCAGGGTTTTACAATGAGCAGTTCTTC
TRBV2	TRBJ2-2	few	-	CASYSTGEPYSGGPGELFF	TGTGCCAGCTACAGTACCGGGGAGCCCTATTCTGGAGGTCCCGGGGAGCTGTTTTTT
TRBV27	TRBJ1-1	-	TRBD1	CASSLLQGAEAFF	TGTGCCAGCAGTTTATTACAGGGGGCTGAAGCTTTCTTT
TRBV7-9	TRBJ1-1	-	-	CASSRFRGEAFF	TGTGCCAGCAGCCGATTCAGGGGTGAAGCTTTCTTT
TRBV13	TRBJ2-7	-	-	CASSPRQVYEQYF	TGTGCCAGCAGCCCCCGACAGGTCTACGAGCAGTACTTC
TRBV10-3	TRBJ2-7	-	-	CAISPGFINEQYF	TGTGCCATCAGTCCGGGATTCATAAACGAGCAGTACTTC
TRBV19	TRBJ1-1	-	TRBD1	CASSPSGGGTEAFF	TGTGCCAGTAGTCCATCAGGGGGCGGCACTGAAGCTTTCTTT
TRBV19	TRBJ1-2	-	-	CASSMDWPGANYGYTF	TGTGCCAGTAGTATGGACTGGCCAGGAGCTAACTATGGCTACACCTTC
TRBV28	TRBJ2-6	-	-	CASQGGTGANVLTF	TGTGCCAGCCAGGGGGGAACTGGGGCCAACGTCCTGACTTTC
TRBV9	TRBJ2-1	once	TRBD2	CASSVVVAGPFNGEQFF	TGTGCCAGCAGCGTAGTTGTAGCGGGGCCCTTCAATGGAGAGCAGTTCTTC
TRBV7-3	TRBJ1-1	-	-	CASSSLGGGNTEAFF	TGTGCCAGCAGTTCACTCGGGGGAGGAAACACTGAAGCTTTCTTT
TRBV27	TRBJ2-5	-	-	CASSGGETQYF	TGTGCCAGCAGCGGAGGGGAGACCCAGTACTTC
TRBV5-8	TRBJ2-3	-	TRBD2	CASSLELAGLDTQYF	TGTGCCAGCAGCTTGGAGCTAGCGGGGCTGGATACGCAGTATTTT
TRBV7-9	TRBJ2-7	-	TRBD2	CASSPGTSEGSYEQYF	TGTGCCAGCAGCCCAGGGACTAGCGAGGGATCCTACGAGCAGTACTTC
TRBV7-9	TRBJ2-7	few	-	CASSEDRTSAYEQYF	TGTGCCAGCAGCGAAGACCGAACAAGCGCCTACGAGCAGTACTTC
TRBV18	TRBJ1-5	-	-	CASSTARIDSNQPQHF	TGTGCCAGCTCCACCGCCAGGATAGATAGCAATCAGCCCCAGCATTTT
TRBV19	TRBJ2-1	-	-	CASSMGGPDLYEQFF	TGTGCCAGTAGTATGGGTGGGCCTGATCTCTATGAGCAGTTCTTC
TRBV4-3	TRBJ2-7	-	TRBD1	CASSQVWDRGEQYF	TGCGCCAGCAGCCAAGTATGGGACAGGGGTGAGCAGTACTTC
TRBV5-5	TRBJ2-7	-	-	CASSSEASQSYEQYF	TGTGCCAGCAGCTCTGAGGCTAGCCAATCCTACGAGCAGTACTTC
TRBV30	TRBJ1-3	few	-	CAWSPGLSGNTIYF	TGTGCCTGGAGCCCAGGCCTCTCTGGAAACACCATATATTTT
TRBV4-3	TRBJ2-7	-	-	CASSQEAFSYEQYF	TGCGCCAGCAGCCAAGAGGCTTTCTCCTACGAGCAGTACTTC
TRBV2	TRBJ2-5	-	TRBD2	CASSGLAGVETQYF	TGTGCCAGCAGTGGGCTAGCGGGAGTGGAGACCCAGTACTTC
TRBV29-1	TRBJ1-2	-	-	CSVEDAGSTYGYTF	TGCAGCGTTGAAGATGCGGGATCCACCTATGGCTACACCTTC
TRBV6-4	TRBJ2-3	few	TRBD2	CASSALAGGPDTQYF	TGTGCCAGCAGTGCCCTAGCGGGGGGGCCAGATACGCAGTATTTT
TRBV4-1	TRBJ2-5	large	-	CASSQVPGMETQYF	TGCGCCAGCAGCCAAGTTCCGGGGATGGAGACCCAGTACTTC
TRBV6-1	TRBJ1-4	-	TRBD1	CASYMTGEDEKLFF	TGTGCCAGCTATATGACAGGGGAGGATGAAAAACTGTTTTTT
TRBV5-6	TRBJ2-7	-	TRBD1	CASSPVGTGGYEQYF	TGTGCCAGCAGTCCCGTCGGGACAGGAGGCTACGAGCAGTACTTC
TRBV7-8	TRBJ2-5	-	-	CASSLARLGATQYF	TGTGCCAGCAGCTTAGCGCGTTTAGGAGCGACCCAGTACTTC
TRBV5-5	TRBJ2-7	-	-	CASSYDRTYEQYF	TGTGCCAGCAGCTATGACAGGACTTACGAGCAGTACTTC
TRBV4-3	TRBJ2-2	few	TRBD2	CASSQEILAGEIGELFF	TGCGCCAGCAGCCAAGAAATCCTAGCGGGAGAAATCGGGGAGCTGTTTTTT
TRBV4-3	TRBJ1-1	-	-	CASSEGGDTEAFF	TGCGCCAGCAGCGAAGGCGGTGACACTGAAGCTTTCTTT
TRBV13	TRBJ1-2	-	TRBD1	CASSLEIGDRNYGYTF	TGTGCCAGCAGCTTAGAAATCGGGGACAGGAACTATGGCTACACCTTC
TRBV4-1	TRBJ2-7	-	TRBD1	CASSQAGQGGYEQYF	TGCGCCAGCAGCCAAGCCGGACAGGGGGGTTACGAGCAGTACTTC